Listed here are 19 T cell receptor beta chains from one sample, sequenced in a study of shared clonotypes between healthy human individuals. Generated by immunoSEQ multiplex PCR, the TCRdb table keeps only in-frame clones and is missing some. The table lists millions of clones, 95% of them singletons. The source material was naive CD4+ T cells sorted from blood. The subset here: CD45RA+ positively selected. The source of these receptors is a young man in good health.

The rearrangement links TRBV19 to TRBJ2-1; D might be TRBD1 (6 bases). With 5 bases removed from V and 15 bases from J, the gap between germline ends came to 23 bases. This CDR3 is 14 amino acids long. Germline V gene lookup returns CDR1 LNHDA and CDR2 SQIVND (reference sequence). CDR3 sequence (DNA): TGTGCCAGTAGTGGCGCCGGGACACCGATCCTTCCGTTCTTC. This encodes CASSGAGTPILPFF.

Notes on this clone: At the DNA level, this CDR3 is encoded by other sequences in the same sample as well. This chain links TRBV30 with TRBJ2-7; D perhaps matches TRBD1 (5 bases). Germline CDR1 reads GTSNPN; CDR2 reads SVGIG (reference sequence). The V gene lost 0 bases and the J gene lost 7 bases, with 7 bases spanning the gap. The CDR3 is made up of 11 amino acids. The CDR3 DNA reads TGTGCCTGGAGTGTTGGGGCAGAGCAGTACTTC. It yields the protein CAWSVGAEQYF.

The chain uses TRBV28 and TRBJ1-4, with 7 bases identical to TRBD1. Germline V gives CDR1 MDHEN, CDR2 SYDVKM. The CDR3 is 14 amino acids. The V and J ends lost 5 bases and 8 bases, in that order; junction bases with no gene match: 8. In nucleotides, the CDR3 is TGTGCCAGCAGTCAAGGGGGACAGCGGGAAAAACTGTTTTTT. It codes for CASSQGGQREKLFF.

This clone appeared a single time. The rearrangement uses TRBV11-2 and TRBJ1-5; D call uncertain. Germline loops: CDR1 SGHAT, CDR2 FQNNGV. V lost 0 bases to trimming and J lost 5 bases, with 5 bases between them. The CDR3 is made up of 13 amino acids. CDR3 DNA: TGTGCCAGCAGCTTAGACAGCGATCAGCCCCAGCATTTT. It translates to CASSLDSDQPQHF.

On this clone itself: This sample also contains other DNA sequences that code for the same CDR3. The J gene is TRBJ2-7, the V gene TRBV6-6; either TRBD1 or TRBD2 may supply D (5 bases each). Trimming shortened V by 0 bases and J by 4 bases, and 10 bases separated the two germline ends. This CDR3 contains 14 residues. CDR1 and CDR2 (germline): MNHNY, SVGAGI (reference sequence). DNA for the CDR3: TGTGCCAGCAGTTACTCTAGGGGACCATACGAGCAGTACTTC. Its protein product is CASSYSRGPYEQYF.

This clone was detected once. The chain carries TRBV6-1 and TRBJ1-1; a weak D match, TRBD1 (6 bases). Germline V gene data show CDR1 as MNHNS and CDR2 as SASEGT. Between the trimmed V and J ends, which lost 5 bases and 1 base, there was a span of 8 bases. The CDR3 runs to 13 residues. CDR3 DNA: TGTGCCAGCAGTTGGACAGAGAACACTGAAGCTTTCTTT. Translating it yields CASSWTENTEAFF.

This chain connects TRBV29-1 to TRBJ2-3; perhaps TRBD2 as D (6 bases). CDR3 length equals 14 residues. Germline lookup yields CDR1 SQVTM and CDR2 ANQGSEA. V gave up 5 bases and J gave up 6 bases, with 18 bases separating them. CDR3 coding DNA: TGCAGCGTTCTCCCCCGGGAGCTGGTGGATACGCAGTATTTT. This translates into CSVLPRELVDTQYF.

V gene TRBV10-3 combines with J gene TRBJ2-2; TRBD1 is a possible D gene (5 bases). The CDR3 runs to 16 residues. Trimming took off 10 bases at V and 5 bases at J, with 23 bases between the two ends. Germline CDR1 and CDR2: ENHRY and SYGVKD. The CDR3 loop is CATSQGAFQPTGELFF. As DNA, the CDR3 is TGTGCCACCAGCCAGGGCGCTTTCCAACCGACCGGGGAGCTGTTTTTT.

The rearrangement uses TRBV7-2 and TRBJ1-6; D is unresolved. CDR1 and CDR2 from the germline V gene are SGHTA and FQGNSA. Trimming pared 2 bases from V and 8 bases from J, leaving 10 bases between. This CDR3 has 14 residues. The CDR3 sequence: CASSLRGNDSPLHF. The CDR3 DNA reads as TGTGCCAGCAGCTTACGGGGAAACGATTCACCCCTCCACTTT.

This chain links TRBV2 with TRBJ2-7, with D possibly matching TRBD1 (6 bases). Germline CDR1 is SNHLY and CDR2 is FYNNEI. Trimming shortened V by 6 bases and J by 3 bases, and 15 bases separated the two germline ends. The CDR3 length is 14 residues. The CDR3 sequence is CASSTRTVSYEQYF. The CDR3 nucleotides read TGTGCCAGCAGCACCCGGACAGTAAGCTACGAGCAGTACTTC.

With respect to this clone: Other DNA sequences from this sample encode an identical CDR3 as well. The chain combines TRBV11-2 with TRBJ2-6; D gene uncertain. Germline CDR1 is SGHAT and CDR2 is FQNNGV. Deletions cut 3 bases from V and 1 base from J, with 4 bases between. The length of the CDR3 is 14 residues. The CDR3 coding sequence is TGTGCCAGCAGCTTGATTTCTGGGGCCAACGTCCTGACTTTC. The encoded protein is CASSLISGANVLTF.

The table lists this clone with many counts. The V gene is TRBV10-3, the J gene TRBJ2-2, with TRBD1 matching 11 bases. With V trimmed by 6 bases and J by 7 bases, 4 bases remained unmatched. Germline CDR1 reads ENHRY; CDR2 reads SYGVKD. The CDR3 runs to 14 residues. CDR3 region: CAIRGQGESGELFF. The DNA of the CDR3 is TGTGCCATCAGGGGACAGGGGGAGAGCGGGGAGCTGTTTTTT.

The chain has TRBV7-2 and TRBJ2-3; 8 bases match TRBD2. The CDR3 loop spans 15 amino acids. With V trimmed by 6 bases and J by 1 base, 6 bases remained unmatched. Germline-derived CDR1 and CDR2 are SGHTA and FQGNSA. In DNA form, the CDR3 reads TGTGCCAGCAGTTTCCGGGAGGGTGGCACAGATACGCAGTATTTT. This encodes CASSFREGGTDTQYF.

This chain joins TRBV5-4 and TRBJ2-3; D assignment may be TRBD1 or TRBD2 (5 bases each). CDR1 and CDR2 from the germline V gene are SGHNT and YYREEE (reference sequence). Between the trimmed V and J ends, which lost 3 bases and 0 bases, there was a span of 20 bases. This CDR3 is built from 18 residues. CDR3 sequence: CASSSVGFRRTSTDTQYF. In DNA, the CDR3 is TGTGCCAGCAGCTCCGTGGGATTCAGGAGGACAAGCACAGATACGCAGTATTTT.

The CDR3 nucleotides read TGTGCCAGCAGCTTGTTCACCGGGGAGCTGTTTTTT. Its translation is CASSLFTGELFF. The J gene is TRBJ2-2, the V gene TRBV5-4, with D hard to call. Trimming stripped 1 base from V and 4 bases from J, with 2 bases between. Germline values: CDR1 SGHNT, CDR2 YYREEE (reference sequence). There are 12 residues in the CDR3. Full variable domain (remainder filled in from reference TRBV5-4 and TRBJ2-2): ETGVTQSPTHLIKTRGQQVTLRCSSQSGHNTVSWYQQALGQGPQFIFQYYREEENGRGNFPPRFSGLQFPNYSSELNVNALELDDSALYLCASSLFTGELFFGEGSRLTVL.

The V and J genes are TRBV6-1 and TRBJ2-1, with a weak D call TRBD1 (6 bases). This CDR3 has 15 residues. Germline CDR1 and CDR2: MNHNS and SASEGT. Trimming left V 6 bases short and J 0 bases short, with 12 bases between. CDR3 sequence (DNA): TGTGCCAGCAGCAGGGGTCCTAGCTCCTACAATGAGCAGTTCTTC. Protein sequence: CASSRGPSSYNEQFF.

The V gene is TRBV9, the J gene TRBJ2-7, with 7 bases lining up with TRBD2. CDR1 and CDR2 from the germline V gene are SGDLS and YYNGEE. The CDR3 length is 14 residues. The trim removed 3 bases at V and 0 bases at J, leaving 3 bases unmatched. The CDR3 DNA follows: TGTGCCAGCAGCGCTAGCGGTTACTCCTACGAGCAGTACTTC. It encodes CASSASGYSYEQYF.

V usage is TRBV19 and J usage is TRBJ1-4; TRBD1 agrees at 9 bases. The CDR3 totals 15 residues. Trimming at V came to 4 bases and at J to 7 bases, leaving 7 bases not matched to a gene. CDR1 LNHDA and CDR2 SQIVND come from the germline V gene (reference sequence). CDR3 amino acids: CASSTGQGLSEKLFF. Here the CDR3 DNA reads TGTGCCAGTAGTACCGGACAGGGGTTGAGTGAAAAACTGTTTTTT.

This rearrangement joins TRBV6-4 to TRBJ2-1; 11 positions match TRBD2. CDR3 length equals 15 residues. With 2 bases clipped from V and 7 bases from J, the junction kept 4 bases outside the gene matches. Germline V gene sequence: CDR1 MRHNA, CDR2 SNTAGT. CDR3 DNA: TGTGCCAGCAGTGACACAACTAGCGGGAGAAATGAGCAGTTCTTC. It is translated as CASSDTTSGRNEQFF.